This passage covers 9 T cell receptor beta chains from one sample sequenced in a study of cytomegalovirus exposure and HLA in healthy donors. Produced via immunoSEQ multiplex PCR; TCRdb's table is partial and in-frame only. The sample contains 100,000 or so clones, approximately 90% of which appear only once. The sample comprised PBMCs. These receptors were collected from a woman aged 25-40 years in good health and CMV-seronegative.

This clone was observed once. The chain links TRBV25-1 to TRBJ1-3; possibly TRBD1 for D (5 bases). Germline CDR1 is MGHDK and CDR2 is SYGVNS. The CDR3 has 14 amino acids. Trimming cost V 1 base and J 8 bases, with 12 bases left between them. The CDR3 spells CASSEWGDGDTIYF. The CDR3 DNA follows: TGTGCCAGCAGTGAATGGGGGGACGGGGACACCATATATTTT. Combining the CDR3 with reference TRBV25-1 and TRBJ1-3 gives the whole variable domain EADIYQTPRYLVIGTGKKITLECSQTMGHDKMYWYQQDPGMELHLIHYSYGVNSTEKGDLSSESTVSRIRTEHFPLTLESARPSHTSQYLCASSEWGDGDTIYFGEGSWLTVV.

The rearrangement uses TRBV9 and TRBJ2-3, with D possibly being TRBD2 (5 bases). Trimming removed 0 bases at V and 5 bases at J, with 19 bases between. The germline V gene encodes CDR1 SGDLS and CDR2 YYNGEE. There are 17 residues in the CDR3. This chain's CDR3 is CASSVAHLPKAGDTQYF. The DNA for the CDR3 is TGTGCCAGCAGCGTAGCTCACCTACCAAAGGCGGGAGATACGCAGTATTTT.

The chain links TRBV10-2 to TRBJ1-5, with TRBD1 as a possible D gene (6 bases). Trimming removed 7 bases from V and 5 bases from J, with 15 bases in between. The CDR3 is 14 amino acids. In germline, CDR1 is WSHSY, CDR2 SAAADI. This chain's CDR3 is CASTRGPDDQPQHF. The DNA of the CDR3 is TGCGCCAGCACGCGGGGGCCGGATGATCAGCCCCAGCATTTT.

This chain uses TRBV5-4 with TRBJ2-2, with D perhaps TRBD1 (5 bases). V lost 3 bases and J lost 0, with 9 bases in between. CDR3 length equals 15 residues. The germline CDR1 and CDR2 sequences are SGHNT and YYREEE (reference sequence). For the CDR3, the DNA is TGTGCCAGCAGCTCCGACAGCGCGAACACCGGGGAGCTGTTTTTT. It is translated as CASSSDSANTGELFF.

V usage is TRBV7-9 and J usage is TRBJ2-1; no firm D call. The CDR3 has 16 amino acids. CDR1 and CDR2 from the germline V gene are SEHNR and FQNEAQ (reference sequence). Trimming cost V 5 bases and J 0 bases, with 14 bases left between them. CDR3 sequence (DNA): TGTGCCAGCAGCGCATCCCCGGTGAGCTCCTACAATGAGCAGTTCTTC. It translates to CASSASPVSSYNEQFF. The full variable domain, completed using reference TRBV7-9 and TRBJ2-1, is DTGVSQNPRHKITKRGQNVTFRCDPISEHNRLYWYRQTLGQGPEFLTYFQNEAQLEKSRLLSDRFSAERPKGSFSTLEIQRTEQGDSAMYLCASSASPVSSYNEQFFGPGTRLTVL.

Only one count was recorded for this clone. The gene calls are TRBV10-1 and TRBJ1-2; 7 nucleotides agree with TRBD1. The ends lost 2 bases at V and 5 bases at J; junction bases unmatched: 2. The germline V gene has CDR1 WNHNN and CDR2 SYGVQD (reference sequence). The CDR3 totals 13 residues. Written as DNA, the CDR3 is TGCGCCAGCAGTGAGAGGACAGGTTATGGCTACACCTTC. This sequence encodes CASSERTGYGYTF.

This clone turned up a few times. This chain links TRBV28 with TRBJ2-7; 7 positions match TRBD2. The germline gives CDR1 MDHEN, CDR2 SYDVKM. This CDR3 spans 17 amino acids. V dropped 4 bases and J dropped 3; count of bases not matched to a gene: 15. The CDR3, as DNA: TGTGCCAGCAGTTATCGAATCGCGCAGGGACTAAACTACGAGCAGTACTTC. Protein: CASSYRIAQGLNYEQYF.

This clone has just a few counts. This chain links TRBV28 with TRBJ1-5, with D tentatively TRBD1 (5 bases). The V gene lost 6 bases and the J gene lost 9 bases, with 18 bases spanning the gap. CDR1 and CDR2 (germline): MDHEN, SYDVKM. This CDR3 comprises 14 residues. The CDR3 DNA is TGTGCCAGCAGGTTCCTGGGGGGTAGCGGGCCCCAGCATTTT. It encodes CASRFLGGSGPQHF.

CDR3 in DNA: TGTGCCAGCAGCTTATCCGGGACTAGCGGAGTCCATGAGCAGTTCTTC. Protein sequence: CASSLSGTSGVHEQFF. This rearrangement joins TRBV7-9 to TRBJ2-1, with 11 bases fitting TRBD2. Germline assignment: CDR1 SEHNR and CDR2 FQNEAQ (reference sequence). V shed 2 bases and J 8 bases; nucleotides not matched to a gene: 8. The CDR3 totals 16 residues.